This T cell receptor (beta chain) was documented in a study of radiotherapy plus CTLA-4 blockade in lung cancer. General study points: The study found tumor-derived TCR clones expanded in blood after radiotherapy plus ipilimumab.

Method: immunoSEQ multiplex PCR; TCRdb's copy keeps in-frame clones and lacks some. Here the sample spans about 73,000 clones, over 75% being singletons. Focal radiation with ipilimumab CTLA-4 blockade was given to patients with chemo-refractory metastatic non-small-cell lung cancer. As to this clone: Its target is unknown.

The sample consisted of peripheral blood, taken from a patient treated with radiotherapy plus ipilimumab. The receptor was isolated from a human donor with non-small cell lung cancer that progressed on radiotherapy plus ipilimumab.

The CDR3 sequence: CASSIQGASNTEAFF. The CDR3 DNA is TGTGCCAGTAGTATCCAGGGGGCATCGAACACTGAAGCTTTCTTT. The chain is built from TRBV19 and TRBJ1-1, with TRBD1 identical over 8 bases. Germline-derived CDR1 and CDR2 are LNHDA and SQIVND (reference sequence). The CDR3 sequence is 15 residues long. J lost 1 base, V lost 3 bases, and 4 bases had no gene match. The entire variable domain, with the rest obtained from reference TRBV19 and TRBJ1-1, is as follows: DGGITQSPKYLFRKEGQNVTLSCEQNLNHDAMYWYRQDPGQGLRLIYYSQIVNDFQKGDIAEGYSVSREKKESFPLTVTSAQKNPTAFYLCASSIQGASNTEAFFGQGTRLTVV.